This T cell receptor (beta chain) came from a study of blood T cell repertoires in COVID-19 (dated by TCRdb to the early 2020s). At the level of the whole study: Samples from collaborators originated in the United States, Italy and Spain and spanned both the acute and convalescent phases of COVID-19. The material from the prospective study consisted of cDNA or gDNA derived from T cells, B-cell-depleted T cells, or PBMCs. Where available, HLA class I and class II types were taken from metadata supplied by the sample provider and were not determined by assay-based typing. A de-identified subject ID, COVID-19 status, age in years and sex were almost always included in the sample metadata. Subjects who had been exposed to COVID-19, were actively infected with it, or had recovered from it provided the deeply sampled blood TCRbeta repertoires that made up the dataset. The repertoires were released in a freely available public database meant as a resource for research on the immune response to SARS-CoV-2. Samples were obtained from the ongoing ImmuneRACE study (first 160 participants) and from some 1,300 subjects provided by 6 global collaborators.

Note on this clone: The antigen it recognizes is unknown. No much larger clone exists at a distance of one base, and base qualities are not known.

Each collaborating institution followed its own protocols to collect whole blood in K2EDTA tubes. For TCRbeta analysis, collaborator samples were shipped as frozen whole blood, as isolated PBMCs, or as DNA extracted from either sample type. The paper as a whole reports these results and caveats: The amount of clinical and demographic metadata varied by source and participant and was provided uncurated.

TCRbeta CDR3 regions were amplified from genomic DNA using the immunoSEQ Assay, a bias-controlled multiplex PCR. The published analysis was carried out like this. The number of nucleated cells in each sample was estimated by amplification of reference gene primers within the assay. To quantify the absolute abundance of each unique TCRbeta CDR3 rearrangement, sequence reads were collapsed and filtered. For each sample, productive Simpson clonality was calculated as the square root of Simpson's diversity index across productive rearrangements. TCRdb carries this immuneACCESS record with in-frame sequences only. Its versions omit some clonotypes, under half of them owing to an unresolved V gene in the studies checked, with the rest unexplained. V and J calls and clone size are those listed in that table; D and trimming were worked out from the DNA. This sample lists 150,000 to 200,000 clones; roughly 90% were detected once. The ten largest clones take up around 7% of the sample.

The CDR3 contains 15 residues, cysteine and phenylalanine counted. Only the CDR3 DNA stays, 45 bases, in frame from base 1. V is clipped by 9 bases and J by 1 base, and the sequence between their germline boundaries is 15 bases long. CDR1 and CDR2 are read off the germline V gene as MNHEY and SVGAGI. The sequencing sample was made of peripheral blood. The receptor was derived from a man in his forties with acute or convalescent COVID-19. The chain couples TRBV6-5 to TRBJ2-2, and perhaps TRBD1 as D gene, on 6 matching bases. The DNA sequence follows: TGTGCCAGTATATGGACAGTGGGGAACACCGGGGAGCTGTTTTTT. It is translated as CASIWTVGNTGELFF.